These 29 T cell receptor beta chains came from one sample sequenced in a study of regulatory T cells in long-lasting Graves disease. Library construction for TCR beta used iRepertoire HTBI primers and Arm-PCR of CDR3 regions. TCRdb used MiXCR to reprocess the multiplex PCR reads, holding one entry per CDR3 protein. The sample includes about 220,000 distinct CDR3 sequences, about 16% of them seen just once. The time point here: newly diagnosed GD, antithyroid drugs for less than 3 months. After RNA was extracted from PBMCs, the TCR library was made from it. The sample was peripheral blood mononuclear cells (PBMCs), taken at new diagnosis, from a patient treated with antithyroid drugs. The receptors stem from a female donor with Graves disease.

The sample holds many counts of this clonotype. The CDR3 sequence: CASSLTVGLAPYF. The DNA for the CDR3 is TGTGCCAGCAGCCTAACGGTGGGACTAGCACCGTACTTC. The chain uses TRBV11-2 and TRBJ2-4; 9 positions match TRBD2. Germline V lookup: CDR1 SGHAT, CDR2 FQNNGV. The CDR3 is 13 amino acids. The V segment lost 5 bases and the J segment 15 bases; nucleotides outside the gene matches: 11.

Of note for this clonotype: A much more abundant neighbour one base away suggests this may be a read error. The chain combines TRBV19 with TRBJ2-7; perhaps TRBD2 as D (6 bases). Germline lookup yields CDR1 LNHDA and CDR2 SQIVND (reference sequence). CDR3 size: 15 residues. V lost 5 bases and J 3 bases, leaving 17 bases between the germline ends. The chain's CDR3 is CASSGIGGPDYEQYF. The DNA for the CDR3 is TGTGCCAGTAGTGGAATCGGGGGACCGGACTACGAGCAGTACTTC.

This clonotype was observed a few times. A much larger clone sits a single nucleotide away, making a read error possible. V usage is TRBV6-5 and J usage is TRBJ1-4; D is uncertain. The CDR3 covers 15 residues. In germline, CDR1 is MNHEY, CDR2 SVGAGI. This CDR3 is CTSSYNRVSGEKLFF. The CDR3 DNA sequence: TGTACCAGCAGTTACAACCGGGTCTCGGGTGAAAAACTGTTTTTT.

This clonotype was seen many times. This CDR3 reads CSARPNPLAVLQETQYF. In nucleotides, the CDR3 is TGCAGTGCTAGACCCAACCCACTAGCGGTACTGCAAGAGACCCAGTACTTC. The V call is TRBV20-1, the J call TRBJ2-5; the match to TRBD2 covers 8 bases. The V gene's germline CDR1 is DFQATT and CDR2 SNEGSKA (reference sequence). V was pared by 2 bases and J by 2 bases, with 13 bases of the junction left unmatched. This CDR3 has 17 amino acids.

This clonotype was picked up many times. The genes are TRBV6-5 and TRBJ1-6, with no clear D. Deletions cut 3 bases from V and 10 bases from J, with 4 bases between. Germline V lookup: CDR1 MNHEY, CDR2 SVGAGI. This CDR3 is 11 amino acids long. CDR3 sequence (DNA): TGTGCCAGCAGTTATCGGTCACCCCTCCACTTT. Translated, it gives CASSYRSPLHF.

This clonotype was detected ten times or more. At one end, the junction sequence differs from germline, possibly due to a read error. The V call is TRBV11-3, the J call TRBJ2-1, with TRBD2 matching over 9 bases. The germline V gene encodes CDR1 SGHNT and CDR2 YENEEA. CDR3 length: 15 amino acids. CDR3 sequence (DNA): TGTGCCAGCAGTTTAGCGGGAGAGTACAAGAGTGAGCAGTTCTTC. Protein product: CASSLAGEYKSEQFF.

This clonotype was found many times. This chain's CDR3 is CASSEDLGYGYTF. The CDR3 nucleotides read TGTGCCAGCAGTGAAGACCTAGGGTATGGCTACACCTTC. V gene TRBV6-1 combines with J gene TRBJ1-2; D is ambiguous. V was pared by 1 base and J by 5 bases, with 8 bases between. Germline V gives CDR1 MNHNS, CDR2 SASEGT. The CDR3 loop spans 13 amino acids.

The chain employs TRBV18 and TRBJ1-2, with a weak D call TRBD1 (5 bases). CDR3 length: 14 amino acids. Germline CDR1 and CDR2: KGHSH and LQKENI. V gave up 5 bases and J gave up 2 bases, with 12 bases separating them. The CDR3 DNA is TGTGCCAGCTCAGATCGAGGGGAGAACTATGGCTACACCTTC. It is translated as CASSDRGENYGYTF.

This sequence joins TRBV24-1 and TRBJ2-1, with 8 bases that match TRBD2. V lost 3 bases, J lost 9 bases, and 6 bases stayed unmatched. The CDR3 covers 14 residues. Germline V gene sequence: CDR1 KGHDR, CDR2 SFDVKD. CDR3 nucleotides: TGTGCCACCAGTGATGCCCTGACTAGCGTTGAGCAGTTCTTC. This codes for CATSDALTSVEQFF.

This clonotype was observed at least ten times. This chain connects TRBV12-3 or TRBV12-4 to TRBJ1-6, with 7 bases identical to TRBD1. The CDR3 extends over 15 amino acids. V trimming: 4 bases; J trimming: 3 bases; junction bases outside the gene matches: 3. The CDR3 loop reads CASSSGTDYNSPLHF. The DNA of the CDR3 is TGTGCCAGCAGTTCCGGGACAGACTATAATTCACCCCTCCACTTT.

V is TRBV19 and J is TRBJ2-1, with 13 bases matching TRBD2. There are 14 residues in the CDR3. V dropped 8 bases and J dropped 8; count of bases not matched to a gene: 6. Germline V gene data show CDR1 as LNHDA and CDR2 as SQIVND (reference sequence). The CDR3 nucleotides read TGTGCCAGTCAACTAGCGGGAGGGCCCGATGAGCAGTTCTTC. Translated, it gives CASQLAGGPDEQFF.

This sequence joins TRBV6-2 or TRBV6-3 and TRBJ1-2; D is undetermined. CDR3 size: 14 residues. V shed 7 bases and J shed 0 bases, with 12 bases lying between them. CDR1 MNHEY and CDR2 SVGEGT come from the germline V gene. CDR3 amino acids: CASTSDGTNYGYTF. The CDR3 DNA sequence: TGTGCCAGCACTTCGGACGGAACTAACTATGGCTACACCTTC.

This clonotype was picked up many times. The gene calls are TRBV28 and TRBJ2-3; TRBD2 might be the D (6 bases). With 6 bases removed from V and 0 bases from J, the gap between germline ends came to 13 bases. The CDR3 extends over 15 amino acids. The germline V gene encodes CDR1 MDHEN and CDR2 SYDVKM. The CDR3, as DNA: TGTGCCAGCAGCAAGACTAGAACTAGCACAGATACGCAGTATTTT. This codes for CASSKTRTSTDTQYF.

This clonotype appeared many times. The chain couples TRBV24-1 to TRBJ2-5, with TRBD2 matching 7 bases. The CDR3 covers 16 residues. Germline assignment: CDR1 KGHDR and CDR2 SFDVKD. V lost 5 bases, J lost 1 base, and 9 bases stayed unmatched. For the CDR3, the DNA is TGTGCCACCAGTGGGAGGGGAGGGGTCCGCCAAGAGACCCAGTACTTC. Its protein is CATSGRGGVRQETQYF.

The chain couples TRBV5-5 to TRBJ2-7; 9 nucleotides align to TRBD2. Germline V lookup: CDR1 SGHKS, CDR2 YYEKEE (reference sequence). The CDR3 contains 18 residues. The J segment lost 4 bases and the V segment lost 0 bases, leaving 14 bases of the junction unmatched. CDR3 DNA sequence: TGTGCCAGCAGCTTGGGGGACTTTGGCGGGAGGGCCGGGTACGAGCAGTACTTC. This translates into CASSLGDFGGRAGYEQYF.

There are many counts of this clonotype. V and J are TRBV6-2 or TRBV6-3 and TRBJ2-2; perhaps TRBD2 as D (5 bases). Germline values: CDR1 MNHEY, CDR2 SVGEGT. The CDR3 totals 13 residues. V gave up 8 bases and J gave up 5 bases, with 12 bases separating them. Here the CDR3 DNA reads TGTGCCAGCGGGGAGAGAGAGACCGGGGAGCTGTTTTTT. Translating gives CASGERETGELFF.

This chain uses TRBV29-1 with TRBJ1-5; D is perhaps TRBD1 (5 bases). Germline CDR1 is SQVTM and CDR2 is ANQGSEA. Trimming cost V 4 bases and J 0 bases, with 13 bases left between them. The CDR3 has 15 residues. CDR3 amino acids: CSVAETATSNQPQHF. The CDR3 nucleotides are TGCAGCGTTGCAGAGACAGCTACTAGCAATCAGCCCCAGCATTTT.

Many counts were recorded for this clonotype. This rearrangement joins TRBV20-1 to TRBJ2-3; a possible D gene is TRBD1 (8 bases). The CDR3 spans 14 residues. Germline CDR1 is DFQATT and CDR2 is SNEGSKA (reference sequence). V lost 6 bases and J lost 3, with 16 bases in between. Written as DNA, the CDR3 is TGCAGTGCCCCAAACAGGGGGGGAACAGATACGCAGTATTTT. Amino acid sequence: CSAPNRGGTDTQYF.

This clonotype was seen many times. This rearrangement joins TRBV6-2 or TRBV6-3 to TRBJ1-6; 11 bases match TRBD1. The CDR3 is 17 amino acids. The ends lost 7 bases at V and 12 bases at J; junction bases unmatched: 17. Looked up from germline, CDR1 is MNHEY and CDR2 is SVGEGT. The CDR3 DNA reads TGTGCCAGCAATGAATCAGGCCTAGGACAGGGGGCCGTACCCCTCCACTTT. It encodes CASNESGLGQGAVPLHF.

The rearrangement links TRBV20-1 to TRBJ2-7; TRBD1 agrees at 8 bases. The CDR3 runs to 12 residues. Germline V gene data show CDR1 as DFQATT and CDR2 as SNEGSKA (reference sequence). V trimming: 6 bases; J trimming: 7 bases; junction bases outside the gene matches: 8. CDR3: CSAAQGAEEQYF. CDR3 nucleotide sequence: TGCAGTGCGGCGCAGGGGGCGGAGGAGCAGTACTTC.

CDR3 region: CATSTRPVNEQFF. The DNA of the CDR3 is TGTGCCACCAGTACTAGACCGGTCAATGAGCAGTTCTTC. V is TRBV15 and J is TRBJ2-1; weak D call: TRBD2 (5 bases). Germline V CDR1 and CDR2: LNHNV, YYDKDF (reference sequence). V was cut by 6 bases and J by 6 bases, with 12 bases left in between. CDR3 length: 13 amino acids.

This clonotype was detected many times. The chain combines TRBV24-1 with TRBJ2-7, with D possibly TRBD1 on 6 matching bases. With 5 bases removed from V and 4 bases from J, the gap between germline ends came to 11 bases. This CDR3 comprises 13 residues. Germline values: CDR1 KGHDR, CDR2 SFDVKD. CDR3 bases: TGTGCCACCAGTGCACCGGGACAATACGAGCAGTACTTC. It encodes CATSAPGQYEQYF.

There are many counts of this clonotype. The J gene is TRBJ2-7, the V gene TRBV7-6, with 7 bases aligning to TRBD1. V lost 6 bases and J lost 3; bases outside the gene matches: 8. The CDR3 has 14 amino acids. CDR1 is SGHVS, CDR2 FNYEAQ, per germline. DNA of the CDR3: TGTGCCAGCAGTACAGACAGGGCCGGCTACGAGCAGTACTTC. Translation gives CASSTDRAGYEQYF.

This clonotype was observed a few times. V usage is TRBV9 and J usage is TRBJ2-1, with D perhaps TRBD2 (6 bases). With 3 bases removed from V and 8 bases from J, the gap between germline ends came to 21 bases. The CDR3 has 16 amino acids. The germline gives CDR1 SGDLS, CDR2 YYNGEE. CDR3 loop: CASSGTGEPQLDEQFF. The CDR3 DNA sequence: TGTGCCAGCAGCGGGACGGGAGAGCCCCAGTTAGATGAGCAGTTCTTC.

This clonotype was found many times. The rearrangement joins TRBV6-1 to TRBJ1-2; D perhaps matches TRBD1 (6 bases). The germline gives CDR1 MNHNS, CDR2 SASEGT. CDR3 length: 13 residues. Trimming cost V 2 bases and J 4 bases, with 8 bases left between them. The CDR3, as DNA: TGTGCCAGCAGTGAAACAGGGTTCTATGGCTACACCTTC. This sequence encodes CASSETGFYGYTF.

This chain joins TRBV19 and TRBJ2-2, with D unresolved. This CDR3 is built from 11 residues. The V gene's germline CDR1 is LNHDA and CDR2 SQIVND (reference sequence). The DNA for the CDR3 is TGTGCGACGACGAACACCGGGGAGCTGTTTTTT. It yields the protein CATTNTGELFF.

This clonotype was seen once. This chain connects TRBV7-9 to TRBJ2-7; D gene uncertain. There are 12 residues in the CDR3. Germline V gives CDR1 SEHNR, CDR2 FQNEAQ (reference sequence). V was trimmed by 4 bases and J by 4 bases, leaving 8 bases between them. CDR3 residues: CASSSRGYEQYF. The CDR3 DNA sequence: TGTGCCAGCAGCTCCCGTGGTTACGAGCAGTACTTC.

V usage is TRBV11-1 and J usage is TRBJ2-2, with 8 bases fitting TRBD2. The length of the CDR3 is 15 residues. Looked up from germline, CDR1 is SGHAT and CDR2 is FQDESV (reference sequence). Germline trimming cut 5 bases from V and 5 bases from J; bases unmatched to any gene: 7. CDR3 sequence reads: CASSASGRGTGELFF. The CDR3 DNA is TGTGCCAGCAGCGCAAGCGGGAGAGGGACCGGGGAGCTGTTTTTT. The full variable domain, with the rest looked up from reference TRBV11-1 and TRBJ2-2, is EAEVAQSPRYKITEKSQAVAFWCDPISGHATLYWYRQILGQGPELLVQFQDESVVDDSQLPKDRFSAERLKGVDSTLKIQPAELGDSAMYLCASSASGRGTGELFFGEGSRLTVL.

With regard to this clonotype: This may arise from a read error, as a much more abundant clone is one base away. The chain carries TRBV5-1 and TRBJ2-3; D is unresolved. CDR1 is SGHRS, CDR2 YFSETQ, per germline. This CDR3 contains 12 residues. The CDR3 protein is CANSLHTDTQYF. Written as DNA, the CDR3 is TGCGCCAACAGCTTACACACAGATACGCAGTATTTT.